This T cell receptor beta chain was sequenced in a study of T cell changes during pregnancy in multiple sclerosis. Profiled with immunoSEQ multiplex PCR; TCRdb holds only in-frame clones, not every one. The top ten hold over 0.8% of the sample, which has 70,000 to 90,000 clones, approximately 92% seen once. Trimming cost V 9 bases and J 0 bases, with 9 bases left between them. The germline CDR1 and CDR2 sequences are MDHEN and SYDVKM. The CDR3 contains 12 residues. The gene calls are TRBV28 and TRBJ2-7, with D possibly being TRBD1 (5 bases). The source material was peripheral blood, sampled in the first trimester of pregnancy. The sequence was obtained from a female donor with multiple sclerosis, enrolled in a pregnancy study. The CDR3, as DNA: TGTGCCAGTTCAGGGCCCTCCTACGAGCAGTACTTC. This gives the protein CASSGPSYEQYF. The full variable domain, rest sourced from reference TRBV28 and TRBJ2-7, is DVKVTQSSRYLVKRTGEKVFLECVQDMDHENMFWYRQDPGLGLRLIYFSYDVKMKEKGDIPEGYSVSREKKERFSLILESASTNQTSMYLCASSGPSYEQYFGPGTRLTVT.